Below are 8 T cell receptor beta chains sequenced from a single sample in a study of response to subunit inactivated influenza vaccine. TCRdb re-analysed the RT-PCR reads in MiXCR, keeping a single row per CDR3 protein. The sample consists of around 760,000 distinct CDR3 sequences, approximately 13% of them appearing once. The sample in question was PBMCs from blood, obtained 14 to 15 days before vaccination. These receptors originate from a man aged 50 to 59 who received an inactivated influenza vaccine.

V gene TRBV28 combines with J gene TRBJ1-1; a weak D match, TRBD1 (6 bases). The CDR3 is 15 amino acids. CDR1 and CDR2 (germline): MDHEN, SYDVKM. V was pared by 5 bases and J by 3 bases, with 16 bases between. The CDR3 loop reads CASSPRGGVDTEAFF. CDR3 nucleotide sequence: TGTGCCAGCAGTCCTAGGGGGGGCGTGGACACTGAAGCTTTCTTT.

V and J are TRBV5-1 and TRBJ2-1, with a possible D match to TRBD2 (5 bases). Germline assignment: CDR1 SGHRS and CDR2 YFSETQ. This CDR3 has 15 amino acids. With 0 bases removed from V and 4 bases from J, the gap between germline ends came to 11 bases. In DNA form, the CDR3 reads TGCGCCAGCAGCTTGGCCAGGTCGGGATACAATGAGCAGTTCTTC. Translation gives CASSLARSGYNEQFF.

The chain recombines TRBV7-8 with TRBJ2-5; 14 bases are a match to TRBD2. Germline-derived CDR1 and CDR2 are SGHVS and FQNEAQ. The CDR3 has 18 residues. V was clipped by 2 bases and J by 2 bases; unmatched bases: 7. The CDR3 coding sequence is TGTGCCAGCAGCTTAACCTGGACTAGCGGGGGGTATCAAGAGACCCAGTACTTC. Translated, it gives CASSLTWTSGGYQETQYF.

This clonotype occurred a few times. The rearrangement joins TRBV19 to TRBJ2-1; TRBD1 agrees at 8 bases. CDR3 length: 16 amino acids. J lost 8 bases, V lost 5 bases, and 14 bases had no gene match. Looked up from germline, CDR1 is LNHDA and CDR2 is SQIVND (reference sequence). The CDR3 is CASSDTGGPNRYEQFF. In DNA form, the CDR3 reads TGTGCCAGTAGTGATACAGGGGGGCCTAACCGTTATGAGCAGTTCTTC.

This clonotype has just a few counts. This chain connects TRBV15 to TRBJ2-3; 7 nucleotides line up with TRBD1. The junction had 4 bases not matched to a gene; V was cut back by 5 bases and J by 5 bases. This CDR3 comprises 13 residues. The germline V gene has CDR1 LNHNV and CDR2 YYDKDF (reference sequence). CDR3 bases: TGTGCCACCAGCGTAAACAGGGGAGATACGCAGTATTTT. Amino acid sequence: CATSVNRGDTQYF.

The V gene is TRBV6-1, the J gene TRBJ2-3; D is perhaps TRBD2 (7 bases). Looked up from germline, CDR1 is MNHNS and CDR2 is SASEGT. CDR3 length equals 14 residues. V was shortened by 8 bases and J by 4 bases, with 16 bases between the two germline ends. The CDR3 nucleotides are TGTGCCAGCGGAAAAGGGGGGGATGCAGATACGCAGTATTTT. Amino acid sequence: CASGKGGDADTQYF.

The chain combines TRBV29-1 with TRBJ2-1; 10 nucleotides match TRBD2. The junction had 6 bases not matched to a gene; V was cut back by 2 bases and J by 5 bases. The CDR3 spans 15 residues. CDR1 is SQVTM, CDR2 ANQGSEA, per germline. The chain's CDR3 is CSVEQRLAGDNEQFF. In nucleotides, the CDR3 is TGCAGCGTTGAACAGCGGCTAGCGGGGGACAATGAGCAGTTCTTC.

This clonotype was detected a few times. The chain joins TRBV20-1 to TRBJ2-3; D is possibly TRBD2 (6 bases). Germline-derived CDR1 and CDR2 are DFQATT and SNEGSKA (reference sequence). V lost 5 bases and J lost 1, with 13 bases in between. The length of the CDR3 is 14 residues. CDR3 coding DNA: TGCAGTGCTCACGACTGGGGGGGCACAGATACGCAGTATTTT. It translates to CSAHDWGGTDTQYF.